This T cell receptor (beta chain) was recovered during a study of blood T cells in healthy people across ages (dated by TCRdb to 2013 to 2016). Study-level background: In model experiments, template switching captured roughly one uniquely barcoded TCR beta cDNA molecule for every two T cells. To avoid experimental bias, donors of different ages were spread randomly across the sequencing lanes. The donors were split into four age groups: young (average 16 years), middle-aged (about 40), aged (roughly 60) and long-lived (roughly 77). The study analyzed two additional independent replicas of 1 million unique cDNA reads from the same blood draw for two donors, one aged 18 to 29 and one aged 80 or older. Age-related changes in TCR beta repertoire diversity were measured in the study by deep sequencing normalized with unique cDNA molecular identifiers.

The library relied on 5' RACE. Sequenced on an Illumina HiSeq 2500. A second PCR of about 6 to 12 cycles was run with a J-beta primer mix and a sample-barcoded 5' primer. A template-switch 5' adaptor carrying 12 random nucleotides introduced a unique molecular identifier onto each TCR beta cDNA molecule. Each sample yielded at least 2.5 million CDR3-containing paired-end reads. All of the RNA was converted into first-strand cDNA using the Mint cDNA synthesis kit, with a TRBC-specific oligonucleotide serving as the primer. All cDNA was treated with uracil-DNA glycosylase and then went through a first 18-cycle PCR with the universal primers M1SS and BC2_uni_R. The original pipeline was this. Normalization of each sample was performed by random selection of 1 million high-quality reads, each carrying a distinct molecular identifier. Instead of being binned into consensus sequences, reads that shared molecular identifiers were thrown out. CDR3 identification, clonotype clustering and error correction used MiTCR with a Q25 quality threshold and the strictest error-elimination algorithm. A nonparametric unseen species model with Euler transformation was used to estimate lower-bound total TCR beta diversity. TCRdb's own reprocessing of the public reads used fastp at Q25 and MiXCR and kept productive beta chains. Rows are unified per CDR3 protein, each entry keeping the most common DNA and genes. These V and J calls are TCRdb output, not the study's own analysis. The sample table lists fewer than 800,000 distinct CDR3 sequences, approximately 30% of them with a count of one. The ten largest clones represent 15% of the sample.

As for this clonotype: Its recognized antigen is unknown. Qualities for individual bases were not recorded, and no much larger clone is one base off.

The paper as a whole reports these results and caveats: The CMV infection status of donors was not known, potentially confounding age-related changes in expanded clonotypes. Because profiling used bulk unsorted PBMCs, naive and antigen-experienced compartments could not be compared conclusively. Compared with the aged group, the long-lived group had more naive CD4+ T cells, fewer expanded clones and increased TCR diversity, suggesting age selection. Total diversity estimates from one million sequenced T cells were considered lower bounds and underestimates. As age increased, observed TCR beta diversity per million T cells dropped in a roughly linear way, and a significant reduction was already evident by age 40. Observed TCR beta diversity correlated strongly with the percentage of naive T cells measured by flow cytometry.

Systemically healthy Caucasian individuals from Russia, over 30 in total and aged about 6 to 95 years, were included as donors. Approximately 9.3 milliliters of peripheral blood were collected from each donor into EDTA-treated Vacutainer tubes. Ficoll-Paque density-gradient centrifugation was used to isolate PBMCs, with at least 7 million per sample. Trizol reagent was used to extract total RNA from the PBMCs, yielding at least 6 micrograms per sample. For every donor, flow cytometry on a PBMC aliquot measured the percentage of naive CD45RAhigh/CD27high T cells. The TCR was taken from a woman older than 75 in good health. Donor details come from another sample of the same person, matched by shared clones. Sequencing input: blood.

CDR3 sequence: CSARVEASGREETQYF. The base sequence is TGCAGTGCTAGAGTCGAGGCTAGCGGGAGGGAAGAGACCCAGTACTTC. The sequence links TRBV20-1 to TRBJ2-7; 12 middle bases align to TRBD2. The J call may be faulty, since TRBJ2-5 better matches the DNA end. The CDR3, from cysteine to phenylalanine, totals 16 residues. Only the CDR3 DNA stays, 48 bases, in frame from base 1. From a lookup of the germline V gene (reference sequence), CDR1 and CDR2 are DFQATT and SNEGSKA.